The T cell receptor (beta chain) under discussion was sequenced for a study of blood T cell repertoires in COVID-19. Study overall: Donors in the United States, Italy and Spain gave samples during acute or convalescent COVID-19. From T cells, B-cell-depleted T cells, or PBMCs came the material, which was cDNA or gDNA.

Original methodology: Scientists estimated how many nucleated cells there were by amplifying reference gene primers. The method was immunoSEQ multiplex PCR; TCRdb's version includes in-frame clones alone and lacks a portion of them. The V and J calls and the clone size are those of that table, but D and trimming were determined from the DNA. The sample records 75,000 to 95,000 clones, 70% to 90% being singletons. This receptor was obtained from a human donor in a cohort sampled during active COVID-19. Sequences were obtained from peripheral blood.

The CDR3 here is CASSLRTGSESSPLHF. As DNA, the CDR3 is TGTGCCAGCAGCCTCAGGACAGGGTCCGAGAGTTCACCCCTCCACTTT. The rearrangement links TRBV2 to TRBJ1-6, with TRBD1 matching 8 bases. The junction had 13 bases not matched to a gene; V was cut back by 6 bases and J by 9 bases. Germline values: CDR1 SNHLY, CDR2 FYNNEI. The CDR3 sequence is 16 residues long.